Below, 3 T cell receptor beta chains from the same sample are listed, as sequenced in a study of T cell responses to AZD1222 COVID-19 vaccine. This table comes from immunoSEQ multiplex PCR, and its TCRdb copy is limited to in-frame clones, with some not included. This repertoire shows roughly 200,000 clones, 80% to 90% found once; its top ten account for 7.7%. This specimen consisted of peripheral blood, obtained on day 0 of AZD1222 vaccination. These receptors came from an adult in good health.

V is TRBV5-6 and J is TRBJ1-2; D remains ambiguous. Germline V gives CDR1 SGHDT, CDR2 YYEEEE. Trimming removed 0 bases at V and 4 bases at J, with 16 bases between. This CDR3 spans 16 amino acids. The CDR3 bases are TGTGCCAGCAGCTTGGGCCCCAGATTGAACGTCTATGGCTACACCTTC. Protein: CASSLGPRLNVYGYTF.

The J gene is TRBJ1-1, the V gene TRBV30; D perhaps matches TRBD1 (6 bases). V lost 4 bases and J lost 10, with 22 bases in between. Per the germline V gene, CDR1 is GTSNPN and CDR2 is SVGIG (reference sequence). This CDR3 comprises 14 residues. The CDR3, as DNA: TGTGCCTGGACCATCTTAACAGGGACCGGGCGAGCTTTCTTT. This encodes CAWTILTGTGRAFF.

The V gene is TRBV30, the J gene TRBJ1-2; a weak D match, TRBD1 (6 bases). V gave up 2 bases and J gave up 0 bases, with 7 bases separating them. In germline, CDR1 is GTSNPN, CDR2 SVGIG (reference sequence). This CDR3 has 13 residues. DNA of the CDR3: TGTGCCTGGAGTCCAGGGGCTAACTATGGCTACACCTTC. It encodes CAWSPGANYGYTF. Together with reference TRBV30 and TRBJ1-2, the CDR3 gives the full variable domain: SQTIHQWPATLVQPVGSPLSLECTVEGTSNPNLYWYRQAAGRGLQLLFYSVGIGQISSEVPQNLSASRPQDRQFILSSKKLLLSDSGFYLCAWSPGANYGYTFGSGTRLTVV.